This T cell receptor beta chain was documented in a study of CXCR3-negative and CXCR3-positive naive CD8 T cells. The germline V gene encodes CDR1 MNHEY and CDR2 SVGEGT. The CDR3 has 15 amino acids. By phenotype, naive CD8+ T cells were CD45RO-CCR7+CD27+CD95-. UMI-labeled 5' RACE TRB cDNA libraries were prepared from the cells. TCRdb re-called the 5' RACE reads and shows each CDR3 protein once, DNA omitted. The sample has 55,000 to 65,000 distinct CDR3 sequences. The origin of this receptor is a human donor in good health. Some clones in this sample may be carry-over from other donors' samples. The specimen sequenced was naive CXCR3- CD8+ T cells from blood. Subset meaning: CD45RO-CCR7+CD27+CD95- naive CD8+ T cells lacking CXCR3 (TNR3-). The chain recombines TRBV6-2 or TRBV6-3 with TRBJ2-1; the TCRdb D gene call, TRBD1, has no DNA to confirm it. CDR3 sequence: CASSLPRQGKNEQFF.